Below are 27 T cell receptor beta chains sequenced from a single sample in a study of blood T cell repertoires in COVID-19. Profiling relied on immunoSEQ multiplex PCR, and the TCRdb table lists in-frame clones only, not all of them. This repertoire shows nearly 200,000 clones, approximately 88% found once; its top ten account for approximately 8%. Sequenced: PBMCs or T cells enriched from blood (not recorded which). These receptors all come from a woman between 18 and 29 years old who had recovered from COVID-19.

The chain recombines TRBV5-1 with TRBJ2-7; 10 bases map to TRBD2. This CDR3 region has 15 residues. The trim removed 5 bases at V and 2 bases at J, leaving 7 bases unmatched. CDR1 SGHRS and CDR2 YFSETQ come from the germline V gene. CDR3 in amino acids: CASRLTSGDTYEQYF. Here the CDR3 DNA reads TGCGCCAGCAGACTCACTAGCGGGGACACCTACGAGCAGTACTTC.

This clone is a singleton in its sample. This chain uses TRBV3-1 (or the pseudogene TRBV3-2) with TRBJ1-2, with D perhaps matching TRBD1 (5 bases). V was cut by 4 bases and J by 4 bases, with 13 bases left in between. The CDR3 runs 14 residues. The V gene's germline CDR1 is LGHDT and CDR2 YNNKEL (reference sequence). The CDR3 nucleotides read TGTGCCAGCAGCCTAGGGGATCGTCCCTATGGCTACACCTTC. This translates into CASSLGDRPYGYTF.

A few counts support this clone. The chain couples TRBV7-6 to TRBJ2-1; TRBD2 agrees at 9 bases. The CDR3 totals 19 residues. The germline V gene encodes CDR1 SGHVS and CDR2 FNYEAQ. The trim removed 2 bases at V and 0 bases at J, leaving 11 bases unmatched. The CDR3, as DNA: TGTGCCAGCAGCTTAAGGGGCGGGGGGGCCATAAGCTCCTACAATGAGCAGTTCTTC. The encoded protein is CASSLRGGGAISSYNEQFF. The whole variable domain, filled in from reference TRBV7-6 and TRBJ2-1, reads GAGVSQSPRYKVTKRGQDVALRCDPISGHVSLYWYRQALGQGPEFLTYFNYEAQQDKSGLPNDRFSAERPEGSISTLTIQRTEQRDSAMYRCASSLRGGGAISSYNEQFFGPGTRLTVL.

The chain is built from TRBV5-6 and TRBJ1-3; weak D call: TRBD1 (5 bases). The CDR3 consists of 14 residues. The V end lost 0 bases, the J end lost 10 bases, and 14 bases lay between the germline ends. Germline CDR1 and CDR2: SGHDT and YYEEEE. CDR3 protein: CASSLGGTAMTIYF. Here the CDR3 DNA reads TGTGCCAGCAGCTTGGGAGGGACTGCTATGACCATATATTTT.

A remark on this clone: In the same sample, other DNA sequences code for this CDR3. The chain joins TRBV3-1 (or the pseudogene TRBV3-2) to TRBJ2-5; TRBD2 agrees at 11 bases. The CDR3 spans 15 residues. Germline V gene lookup returns CDR1 LGHDT and CDR2 YNNKEL (reference sequence). V trimming: 3 bases; J trimming: 3 bases; junction bases outside the gene matches: 3. The CDR3 DNA sequence: TGTGCCAGCAGCCACCTAGCGGGGGGTAAAGAGACCCAGTACTTC. Translating it yields CASSHLAGGKETQYF.

V and J are TRBV9 and TRBJ1-3; TRBD1 agrees at 7 bases. Trimming removed 3 bases from V and 1 base from J; junction bases left unmatched: 4. CDR1 SGDLS and CDR2 YYNGEE come from the germline V gene. This CDR3 comprises 15 residues. CDR3 DNA: TGTGCCAGCAGCGCACAGGGGTTGTCTGGAAACACCATATATTTT. Its protein is CASSAQGLSGNTIYF.

This clone showed up just once. The V and J genes are TRBV6-5 and TRBJ1-1; no clear D. The CDR3 covers 13 residues. Germline CDR1 is MNHEY and CDR2 is SVGAGI. V was shortened by 5 bases and J by 4 bases, with 11 bases between the two germline ends. The CDR3 bases are TGTGCCAGCAGTATCCGGGAGGGCACTGAAGCTTTCTTT. Protein sequence: CASSIREGTEAFF.

This clone occurred once. The chain couples TRBV29-1 to TRBJ1-1, with 8 nucleotides matching TRBD1. The CDR3 has 14 residues. Trimming removed 1 base from V and 5 bases from J; junction bases left unmatched: 6. Germline V gives CDR1 SQVTM, CDR2 ANQGSEA. CDR3 bases: TGCAGCGTTGAAGTATTACAGGGGGAGACTGAAGCTTTCTTT. Translation: CSVEVLQGETEAFF.

This clone occurred many times. The chain combines TRBV15 with TRBJ2-7; possible D gene TRBD2, 6 bases. The CDR3 runs 15 residues. The germline V gene encodes CDR1 LNHNV and CDR2 YYDKDF (reference sequence). Trimming pared 3 bases from V and 2 bases from J, leaving 14 bases between. CDR3 region: CATSSGDGEAYEQYF. The DNA for the CDR3 is TGTGCCACCAGCAGTGGTGACGGGGAGGCCTACGAGCAGTACTTC.

This chain uses TRBV7-2 with TRBJ2-7; the match to TRBD1 covers 9 bases. CDR3 size: 17 residues. The V and J ends lost 1 base and 3 bases, in that order; junction bases with no gene match: 10. The germline V gene encodes CDR1 SGHTA and CDR2 FQGNSA. CDR3 protein: CASSLEELGQGFYEQYF. CDR3 sequence (DNA): TGTGCCAGCAGCTTAGAGGAGTTGGGACAGGGTTTCTACGAGCAGTACTTC.

Remarks on this clone: Other nucleotide sequences from this sample produce the same CDR3. The chain uses TRBV7-9 and TRBJ2-5; D remains unclear. The CDR3 runs to 14 residues. Trimming shortened V by 3 bases and J by 1 base, and 9 bases separated the two germline ends. CDR1 and CDR2 from the germline V gene are SEHNR and FQNEAQ (reference sequence). The CDR3 DNA reads TGTGCCAGCAGCTTCGGTTTGGTCCAAGAGACCCAGTACTTC. This codes for CASSFGLVQETQYF.

V gene TRBV7-6 combines with J gene TRBJ1-1, with D possibly matching TRBD1 (5 bases). V lost 5 bases, J lost 10 bases, and 17 bases lay in between. In germline, CDR1 is SGHVS, CDR2 FNYEAQ. The CDR3 spans 13 residues. The CDR3 sequence is CASSPGGGMGAFF. The CDR3 bases are TGTGCCAGCAGCCCCGGCGGGGGAATGGGAGCTTTCTTT.

The sample holds one count of this clone. This chain connects TRBV3-1 (or the pseudogene TRBV3-2) to TRBJ1-6; D is undetermined. V was shortened by 2 bases and J by 8 bases, with 7 bases between the two germline ends. Germline V gene data show CDR1 as LGHDT and CDR2 as YNNKEL (reference sequence). The CDR3 sequence is 13 residues long. CDR3: CASSQTADSPLHF. As DNA, the CDR3 is TGTGCCAGCAGCCAAACTGCGGATTCACCCCTCCACTTT.

J is TRBJ2-2 and V is TRBV9; 7 nucleotides agree with TRBD2. Germline CDR1 is SGDLS and CDR2 is YYNGEE. V shed 0 bases and J 7 bases; nucleotides not matched to a gene: 6. CDR3 size: 15 residues. The CDR3 coding sequence is TGTGCCAGCAGCGTAGCACTAGCGAAGGTCGGGGAGCTGTTTTTT. This sequence encodes CASSVALAKVGELFF.

This clone was seen once. The gene calls are TRBV2 and TRBJ2-1, with 9 bases lining up with TRBD1. Germline CDR1 and CDR2: SNHLY and FYNNEI. Trimming took 6 bases from V and 0 from J; bases not matched to a gene: 15. CDR3 length: 19 amino acids. This CDR3 is CASRGQGLVEVISYNEQFF. For the CDR3, the DNA is TGTGCCAGCAGAGGACAGGGGCTAGTGGAGGTGATCTCCTACAATGAGCAGTTCTTC.

The chain is built from TRBV27 and TRBJ2-7; 7 nucleotides match TRBD2. CDR1 is MNHEY, CDR2 SMNVEV, per germline (reference sequence). Losses at the gene ends were 6 bases for V and 3 bases for J; bases not matched to a gene: 8. The CDR3 runs 14 residues. CDR3 nucleotides: TGTGCCAGCAGCTTGGCTGGGGGGGGCTACGAGCAGTACTTC. This sequence encodes CASSLAGGGYEQYF.

The chain links TRBV2 to TRBJ2-7, with 12 nucleotides matching TRBD2. Germline CDR1 and CDR2: SNHLY and FYNNEI. The V segment lost 5 bases and the J segment 0 bases; nucleotides outside the gene matches: 2. CDR3 length equals 15 residues. CDR3 region: CASSSSGGGSYEQYF. CDR3 nucleotide sequence: TGTGCCAGCAGTTCTAGCGGGGGGGGCTCCTACGAGCAGTACTTC.

V gene TRBV5-4 combines with J gene TRBJ2-5; no reliable D call. The ends were cut back, 2 bases at V and 2 bases at J, with 7 bases in the middle. Germline loops: CDR1 SGHNT, CDR2 YYREEE (reference sequence). The CDR3 is made up of 13 amino acids. DNA for the CDR3: TGTGCCAGCAGCTTTACCGAGCAAGAGACCCAGTACTTC. Its protein product is CASSFTEQETQYF. The variable domain in full, completed from reference TRBV5-4 and TRBJ2-5, reads ETGVTQSPTHLIKTRGQQVTLRCSSQSGHNTVSWYQQALGQGPQFIFQYYREEENGRGNFPPRFSGLQFPNYSSELNVNALELDDSALYLCASSFTEQETQYFGPGTRLLVL.

The genes are TRBV9 and TRBJ1-1; TRBD1 matches 10 bases. After removal of 4 bases from V and 1 base from J, the junction contained 10 bases not matched to a gene. The CDR3 sequence is 17 residues long. The germline V gene has CDR1 SGDLS and CDR2 YYNGEE. The CDR3 region has the DNA TGTGCCAGCAGCCCCCCAGGGACAGGGGAGAAGAACACTGAAGCTTTCTTT. It is translated as CASSPPGTGEKNTEAFF.

The chain recombines TRBV5-1 with TRBJ1-1, with a weak D call TRBD1 (5 bases). The V gene lost 7 bases and the J gene lost 0 bases, with 13 bases spanning the gap. Germline CDR1 SGHRS, CDR2 YFSETQ. The CDR3 runs to 14 residues. The CDR3 protein is CASLMGGLNTEAFF. CDR3 DNA sequence: TGCGCCAGCCTCATGGGGGGGTTGAACACTGAAGCTTTCTTT.

The rearrangement links TRBV19 to TRBJ2-5, with D possibly TRBD2 on 6 matching bases. Germline values: CDR1 LNHDA, CDR2 SQIVND (reference sequence). CDR3 length: 13 amino acids. Trimming cost V 8 bases and J 5 bases, with 15 bases left between them. DNA for the CDR3: TGTGCCAGTGCGCGGGGCCTCCGGGAGACCCAGTACTTC. Protein: CASARGLRETQYF.

This sequence joins TRBV19 and TRBJ1-5; tentatively, D is TRBD1 (5 bases). CDR1 and CDR2 from the germline V gene are LNHDA and SQIVND (reference sequence). This CDR3 region has 15 residues. V dropped 7 bases and J dropped 0 bases, with 13 bases sitting between them. The CDR3 region is CASTWGVYSNQPQHF. CDR3 DNA sequence: TGTGCCAGTACTTGGGGGGTATATAGCAATCAGCCCCAGCATTTT. Using reference TRBV19 and TRBJ1-5 for the parts outside the CDR3, the full variable domain is DGGITQSPKYLFRKEGQNVTLSCEQNLNHDAMYWYRQDPGQGLRLIYYSQIVNDFQKGDIAEGYSVSREKKESFPLTVTSAQKNPTAFYLCASTWGVYSNQPQHFGDGTRLSIL.

The genes are TRBV3-1 (or the pseudogene TRBV3-2) and TRBJ2-3; D is undetermined. Per the germline V gene, CDR1 is LGHDT and CDR2 is YNNKEL (reference sequence). Deletions cut 1 base from V and 1 base from J, with 9 bases between. The CDR3 has 15 residues. The CDR3 sequence: CASSQGSSGTDTQYF. In DNA, the CDR3 is TGTGCCAGCAGCCAAGGATCTTCGGGCACAGATACGCAGTATTTT.

CDR3 in amino acids: CASSRTWGQGSYEQYF. CDR3 in DNA: TGCGCCAGCAGCCGCACATGGGGACAGGGGTCTTACGAGCAGTACTTC. The chain uses TRBV4-1 and TRBJ2-7; 10 nucleotides align to TRBD1. The ends lost 4 bases at V and 4 bases at J; junction bases unmatched: 10. The CDR3 runs to 16 residues. CDR1 and CDR2 from the germline V gene are MGHRA and YSYEKL.

V usage is TRBV6-5 and J usage is TRBJ2-1; maybe TRBD2 (5 bases). Trimming cost V 4 bases and J 10 bases, with 17 bases left between them. The CDR3 covers 14 residues. Germline V lookup: CDR1 MNHEY, CDR2 SVGAGI. CDR3 coding DNA: TGTGCCAGCAGTTTCCCCCCGTTGGGAGACGAGCAGTTCTTC. Its protein is CASSFPPLGDEQFF.

This chain connects TRBV27 to TRBJ1-2, with 8 bases aligning to TRBD1. CDR1 and CDR2 (germline): MNHEY, SMNVEV (reference sequence). V dropped 6 bases and J dropped 4; count of bases not matched to a gene: 13. CDR3 length: 16 amino acids. The CDR3 loop reads CASSSDWTGILYGYTF. The CDR3 DNA follows: TGTGCCAGCAGCTCTGATTGGACAGGGATTCTCTATGGCTACACCTTC.

This clone showed up just once. The V gene is TRBV24-1, the J gene TRBJ2-7, with 11 bases that match TRBD2. Unmatched junction bases numbered 5, after V lost 3 bases and J lost 2 bases. The CDR3 covers 16 residues. Germline V gene sequence: CDR1 KGHDR, CDR2 SFDVKD. In nucleotides, the CDR3 is TGTGCCACCAGTGATAAACTAGCGGGGGCCACCTACGAGCAGTACTTC. This translates into CATSDKLAGATYEQYF.